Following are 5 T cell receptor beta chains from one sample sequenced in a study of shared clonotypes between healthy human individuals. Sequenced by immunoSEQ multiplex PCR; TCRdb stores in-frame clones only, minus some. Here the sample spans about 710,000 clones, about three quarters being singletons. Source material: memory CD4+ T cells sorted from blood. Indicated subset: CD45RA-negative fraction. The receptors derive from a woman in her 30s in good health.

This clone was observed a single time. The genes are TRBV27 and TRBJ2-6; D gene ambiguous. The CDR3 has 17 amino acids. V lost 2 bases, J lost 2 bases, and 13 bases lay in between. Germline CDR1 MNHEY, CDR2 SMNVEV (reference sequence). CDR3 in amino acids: CASSLVPYKPGANVLTF. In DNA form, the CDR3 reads TGTGCCAGCAGTTTAGTTCCCTACAAGCCTGGGGCCAACGTCCTGACTTTC.

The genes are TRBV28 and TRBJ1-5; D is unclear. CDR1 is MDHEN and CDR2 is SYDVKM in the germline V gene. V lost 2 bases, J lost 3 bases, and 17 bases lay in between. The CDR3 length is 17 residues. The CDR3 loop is CASSLGRRRMNNQPQHF. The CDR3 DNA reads TGTGCCAGCAGTTTAGGCAGGCGGAGGATGAACAATCAGCCCCAGCATTTT. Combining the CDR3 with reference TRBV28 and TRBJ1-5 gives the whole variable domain DVKVTQSSRYLVKRTGEKVFLECVQDMDHENMFWYRQDPGLGLRLIYFSYDVKMKEKGDIPEGYSVSREKKERFSLILESASTNQTSMYLCASSLGRRRMNNQPQHFGDGTRLSIL.

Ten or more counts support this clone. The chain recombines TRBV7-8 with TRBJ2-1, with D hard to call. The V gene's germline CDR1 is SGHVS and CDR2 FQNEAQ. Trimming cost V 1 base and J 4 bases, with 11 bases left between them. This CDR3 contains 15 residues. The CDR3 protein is CASSLEYGRYNEQFF. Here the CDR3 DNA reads TGTGCCAGCAGCTTAGAGTACGGGCGGTACAATGAGCAGTTCTTC.

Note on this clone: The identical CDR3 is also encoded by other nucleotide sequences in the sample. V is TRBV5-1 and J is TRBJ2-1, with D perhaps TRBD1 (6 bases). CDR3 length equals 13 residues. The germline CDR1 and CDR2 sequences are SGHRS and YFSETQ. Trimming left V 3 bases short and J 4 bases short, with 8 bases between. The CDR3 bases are TGCGCCAGCAGCTCACAGGGATACAATGAGCAGTTCTTC. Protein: CASSSQGYNEQFF.

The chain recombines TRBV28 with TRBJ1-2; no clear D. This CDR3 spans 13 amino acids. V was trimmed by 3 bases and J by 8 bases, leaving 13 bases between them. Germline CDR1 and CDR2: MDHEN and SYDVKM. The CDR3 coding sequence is TGTGCCAGCAGTTTGCACCCCGGTCGGGGCTACACCTTC. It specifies CASSLHPGRGYTF.